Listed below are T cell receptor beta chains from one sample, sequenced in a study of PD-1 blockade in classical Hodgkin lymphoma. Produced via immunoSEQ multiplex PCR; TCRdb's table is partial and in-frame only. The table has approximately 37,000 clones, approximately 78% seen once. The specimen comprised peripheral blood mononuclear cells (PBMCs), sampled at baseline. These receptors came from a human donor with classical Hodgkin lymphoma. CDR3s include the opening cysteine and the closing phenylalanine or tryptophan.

CDR3 protein: CASKEAFSNQPQHF
V gene: TRBV2
J gene: TRBJ1-5

CDR3 protein: CASRLSQGFYGYTF
V gene: TRBV6-5
J gene: TRBJ1-2

CDR3 protein: CASSLDRGYGYTF
V gene: TRBV5-4
J gene: TRBJ1-2

CDR3 protein: CASSVGGGRAPLHF
V gene: TRBV9
J gene: TRBJ1-6

CDR3 protein: CASSLGGTEETQYF
V gene: TRBV5-4
J gene: TRBJ2-5

CDR3 protein: CASSQEKSYGYTF
V gene: TRBV4-2
J gene: TRBJ1-2

CDR3 protein: CASSLDHSRGELFF
V gene: TRBV7-3
J gene: TRBJ2-2

CDR3 protein: CASSRTGGSYEQYF
V gene: TRBV2
J gene: TRBJ2-7

CDR3 protein: CASSLEGTASYEQYF
V gene: TRBV7-2
J gene: TRBJ2-7

CDR3 protein: CASSQAFGLAGRARSTGELFF
V gene: TRBV4-1
J gene: TRBJ2-2

CDR3 protein: CASSPQDRHNEQFF
V gene: TRBV5-1
J gene: TRBJ2-1

CDR3 protein: CASNLDRGVAGYTF
V gene: TRBV2
J gene: TRBJ1-2

CDR3 protein: CASSQTSGDSYEQYF
V gene: TRBV7-6
J gene: TRBJ2-7

CDR3 protein: CASSPTRQTDTQYF
V gene: TRBV18
J gene: TRBJ2-3

CDR3 protein: CASSQVGGSTDTQYF
V gene: TRBV4-3
J gene: TRBJ2-3

CDR3 protein: CASSPRTGGSGANVLTF
V gene: TRBV9
J gene: TRBJ2-6

CDR3 protein: CASKTDDNYGYTF
V gene: TRBV30
J gene: TRBJ1-2

CDR3 protein: CASSLVSGVGQYF
V gene: TRBV7-2
J gene: TRBJ2-7

CDR3 protein: CASSKGLAGPKGTDTQYF
V gene: TRBV19
J gene: TRBJ2-3

CDR3 protein: CATLVAGELFF
V gene: TRBV6-5
J gene: TRBJ2-2

CDR3 protein: CAISESFQQGVLDQPQHF
V gene: TRBV10-3
J gene: TRBJ1-5

CDR3 protein: CASSPGLAVEQFF
V gene: TRBV4-3
J gene: TRBJ2-1

CDR3 protein: CASSLGRGDEAFF
V gene: TRBV4-1
J gene: TRBJ1-1

CDR3 protein: CASSFPFITDTQYF
V gene: TRBV6-1
J gene: TRBJ2-3

CDR3 protein: CASSRTSGGSYEQYF
V gene: TRBV19
J gene: TRBJ2-7

CDR3 protein: CASSRGGYGYTF
V gene: TRBV6-6
J gene: TRBJ1-2

CDR3 protein: CASSHGSGGENEQFF
V gene: TRBV4-1
J gene: TRBJ2-1

CDR3 protein: CASSHYPGQGGSPLHF
V gene: TRBV5-8
J gene: TRBJ1-6

CDR3 protein: CASSQTARTQYF
V gene: TRBV14
J gene: TRBJ2-5

CDR3 protein: CASSPAGQGYGYTF
V gene: TRBV7-2
J gene: TRBJ1-2

CDR3 protein: CASSPRQVSYEQYF
V gene: TRBV9
J gene: TRBJ2-7

CDR3 protein: CASSLLTRYNEQFF
V gene: TRBV27
J gene: TRBJ2-1

CDR3 protein: CASTRSDTGELFF
V gene: TRBV7-2
J gene: TRBJ2-2

CDR3 protein: CASSDEAGPRYTF
V gene: TRBV25-1
J gene: TRBJ1-2

CDR3 protein: CASSLGLGAGEETQYF
V gene: TRBV7-2
J gene: TRBJ2-5

CDR3 protein: CASSEAKTEQETQYF
V gene: TRBV6-1
J gene: TRBJ2-5

CDR3 protein: CASSLGGSSYNSPLHF
V gene: TRBV11-2
J gene: TRBJ1-6

CDR3 protein: CASSPPLGGSGNTIYF
V gene: TRBV7-9
J gene: TRBJ1-3

CDR3 protein: CASSYSGGADGYTF
V gene: TRBV6-5
J gene: TRBJ1-2

CDR3 protein: CASSSPFSGGSTGELFF
V gene: TRBV7-3
J gene: TRBJ2-2

CDR3 protein: CATRDLLYSNQPQHF
V gene: TRBV15
J gene: TRBJ1-5

CDR3 protein: CAISEHPSGNTIYF
V gene: TRBV10-3
J gene: TRBJ1-3

CDR3 protein: CASSEVGAGNTEAFF
V gene: TRBV18
J gene: TRBJ1-1

CDR3 protein: CASSSEDDRPESSYNSPLHF
V gene: TRBV7-8
J gene: TRBJ1-6

CDR3 protein: CASSFRDTSSYEQYF
V gene: TRBV11-2
J gene: TRBJ2-7

CDR3 protein: CASSKKRVTGQPSYEQYF
V gene: TRBV21-1
J gene: TRBJ2-7

CDR3 protein: CAISAGAGGAGNIQYF
V gene: TRBV10-3
J gene: TRBJ2-4

CDR3 protein: CSVGDGEAFF
V gene: TRBV29-1
J gene: TRBJ1-1

CDR3 protein: CASSQVATGYSGNTIYF
V gene: TRBV4-2
J gene: TRBJ1-3

CDR3 protein: CASSYSSVPNTEAFF
V gene: TRBV6-5
J gene: TRBJ1-1

CDR3 protein: CASSGQEFTDTQYF
V gene: TRBV5-1
J gene: TRBJ2-3

CDR3 protein: CASSPGTGYGKLFF
V gene: TRBV2
J gene: TRBJ1-4

CDR3 protein: CASSSLGGDTQYF
V gene: TRBV9
J gene: TRBJ2-3